The 22 T cell receptor beta chains below come from one sample, sequenced in a study of response to subunit inactivated influenza vaccine. MiXCR, applied by TCRdb to the RT-PCR reads, yields one record per CDR3 protein. The sample holds 530,000 or so distinct CDR3 sequences; about 25% are singletons and the top ten take under 2.5%. Sample: CD4+ T cells sorted from PBMCs, taken more than 4 days after vaccination. These receptors were obtained from a man aged 45-60 years who received an inactivated influenza vaccine.

The chain couples TRBV28 to TRBJ2-5, with 8 bases matching TRBD2. The CDR3 sequence is 16 residues long. The germline gives CDR1 MDHEN, CDR2 SYDVKM. V lost 5 bases to trimming and J lost 5 bases; unmatched junction nucleotides: 13. CDR3 amino acids: CASSRLPAGGYETQYF. The CDR3 coding sequence is TGTGCCAGCAGTCGACTCCCCGCGGGAGGTTACGAGACCCAGTACTTC.

This clonotype was observed at least ten times. The rearrangement uses TRBV11-2 and TRBJ2-1; perhaps D is TRBD1 or TRBD2 (5 bases each). V lost 5 bases and J 9 bases, leaving 8 bases between the germline ends. The germline gives CDR1 SGHAT, CDR2 FQNNGV. The CDR3 is 11 amino acids. The CDR3 reads CASSPGTEQFF. The DNA of the CDR3 is TGTGCCAGCAGCCCAGGGACTGAGCAGTTCTTC. The entire variable domain, with the rest obtained from reference TRBV11-2 and TRBJ2-1, is as follows: EAGVAQSPRYKIIEKRQSVAFWCNPISGHATLYWYQQILGQGPKLLIQFQNNGVVDDSQLPKDRFSAERLKGVDSTLKIQPAKLEDSAVYLCASSPGTEQFFGPGTRLTVL.

This clonotype was counted at least ten times. V usage is TRBV20-1 and J usage is TRBJ2-4, with 8 nucleotides matching TRBD1. The CDR3 covers 16 residues. The V gene's germline CDR1 is DFQATT and CDR2 SNEGSKA (reference sequence). V trimming: 1 base; J trimming: 2 bases; junction bases outside the gene matches: 7. CDR3 residues: CSARGQGRGPKNIQYF. CDR3 nucleotides: TGCAGTGCTAGAGGACAGGGGCGGGGTCCCAAAAACATTCAGTACTTC.

V and J are TRBV5-1 and TRBJ2-3, with D unclear. Trimming shortened V by 0 bases and J by 3 bases, and 8 bases separated the two germline ends. Germline V gene lookup returns CDR1 SGHRS and CDR2 YFSETQ. The CDR3 loop spans 14 amino acids. DNA for the CDR3: TGCGCCAGCAGCTTGGGAACGATAACAGATACGCAGTATTTT. Protein product: CASSLGTITDTQYF.

A word on this clonotype: Just one base apart from a much larger clone, this may be a read error. V and J are TRBV7-2 and TRBJ2-5; 12 nucleotides agree with TRBD2. With the DNA end fitting TRBJ2-1 better, the J assignment may be wrong. The CDR3 spans 14 residues. CDR1 SGHTA and CDR2 FQGNSA come from the germline V gene. As DNA, the CDR3 is TGTGCCAGCAGACCGACTAGCGGGGGCAAGACCCAGTTCTTC. Its translation: CASRPTSGGKTQFF.

As to this clonotype: An end of the junction differs from the germline gene, which may be a read error. The V and J genes are TRBV7-2 and TRBJ2-7; unclear D gene. The CDR3 loop spans 15 amino acids. The V gene's germline CDR1 is SGHTA and CDR2 FQGNSA. In DNA, the CDR3 is TGTGCCAGCCGCTTAGGACCGAGTAGCTCCTACGAGCAGTACTTC. Protein sequence: CASRLGPSSSYEQYF.

This clonotype has a handful of counts. This sequence joins TRBV9 and TRBJ2-7, with 9 bases identical to TRBD2. The CDR3 consists of 14 residues. Germline V lookup: CDR1 SGDLS, CDR2 YYNGEE. V lost 1 base and J lost 9; bases outside the gene matches: 8. Here the CDR3 DNA reads TGTGCCAGCAGCGTAATAGGGCGGGAGGGCCCGCAGTACTTC. As protein: CASSVIGREGPQYF.

Many counts were recorded for this clonotype. The chain uses TRBV20-1 and TRBJ2-5; a possible D gene is TRBD1 (6 bases). Trimming pared 1 base from V and 3 bases from J, leaving 12 bases between. The CDR3 spans 14 residues. The germline V gene encodes CDR1 DFQATT and CDR2 SNEGSKA (reference sequence). DNA of the CDR3: TGCAGTGCTAGAGCCACGGACAGCAAAGAGACCCAGTACTTC. Translation: CSARATDSKETQYF.

There are many counts of this clonotype. The chain joins TRBV10-2 to TRBJ2-2, with D perhaps TRBD1 (5 bases). The V end was cut by 4 bases, the J end by 8 bases, with 11 bases between. Germline V gene sequence: CDR1 WSHSY, CDR2 SAAADI. The CDR3 spans 13 residues. This CDR3 reads CASSGLGAGELFF. The CDR3 DNA sequence: TGCGCCAGCAGTGGGCTAGGGGCGGGGGAGCTGTTTTTT.

This chain links TRBV5-6 with TRBJ2-4, with D maybe TRBD1 (5 bases). This CDR3 has 12 residues. In germline, CDR1 is SGHDT, CDR2 YYEEEE. V was trimmed by 4 bases and J by 9 bases, leaving 11 bases between them. DNA for the CDR3: TGTGCCAGCAGCATCTCAAGGGGCATTCAGTACTTC. This codes for CASSISRGIQYF.

This sequence joins TRBV5-1 and TRBJ1-4; no firm D call. V lost 4 bases and J lost 4, with 14 bases in between. The V gene's germline CDR1 is SGHRS and CDR2 YFSETQ. The length of the CDR3 is 15 residues. The CDR3 region is CASSGSGDRNEKLFF. For the CDR3, the DNA is TGCGCCAGCAGCGGATCAGGAGACCGTAATGAAAAACTGTTTTTT. Full variable domain (missing parts from reference TRBV5-1 and TRBJ1-4): KAGVTQTPRYLIKTRGQQVTLSCSPISGHRSVSWYQQTPGQGLQFLFEYFSETQRNKGNFPGRFSGRQFSNSRSEMNVSTLELGDSALYLCASSGSGDRNEKLFFGSGTQLSVL.

The sample holds many counts of this clonotype. The chain links TRBV7-2 to TRBJ2-5; D gene unclear. The CDR3 is 11 amino acids. Germline V gene data show CDR1 as SGHTA and CDR2 as FQGNSA. Trimming removed 2 bases from V and 4 bases from J, with 2 bases in between. The CDR3 DNA reads as TGTGCCAGCAGCTTAACAGAGACCCAGTACTTC. It is translated as CASSLTETQYF.

The chain has TRBV20-1 and TRBJ2-2; TRBD1 agrees at 8 bases. This CDR3 comprises 13 residues. The V and J ends lost 0 bases and 15 bases, in that order; junction bases with no gene match: 9. The germline V gene has CDR1 DFQATT and CDR2 SNEGSKA (reference sequence). In nucleotides, the CDR3 is TGCAGTGCTAGAGATTTCGCGACAGGGGATTTGTTTTTT. It encodes CSARDFATGDLFF.

This chain uses TRBV5-1 with TRBJ1-6, with 9 bases matching TRBD1. Germline V CDR1 and CDR2: SGHRS, YFSETQ. Trimming removed 6 bases from V and 7 bases from J; junction bases left unmatched: 5. The CDR3 sequence is 14 residues long. CDR3 bases: TGCGCCAGCAATGGGACAGGGCGAAATTCACCCCTCCACTTT. Amino acids: CASNGTGRNSPLHF.

This sequence joins TRBV7-8 and TRBJ2-5, with 8 bases fitting TRBD1. V lost 3 bases and J lost 3; bases outside the gene matches: 12. CDR3 length equals 17 residues. Germline assignment: CDR1 SGHVS and CDR2 FQNEAQ. The CDR3 protein is CASSFQVSTGEEETQYF. CDR3 nucleotides: TGTGCCAGCAGCTTTCAGGTCTCGACAGGGGAAGAAGAGACCCAGTACTTC.

This clonotype appeared a few times. This chain connects TRBV4-2 to TRBJ2-5; a weak D match, TRBD2 (6 bases). The CDR3 spans 17 residues. V lost 1 base to trimming and J lost 5 bases, with 20 bases between them. Germline V gene data show CDR1 as LGHNA and CDR2 as YNFKEQ. This CDR3 reads CASSQGVRRGWWETQYF. CDR3 DNA: TGTGCCAGCAGCCAAGGGGTCCGGCGGGGATGGTGGGAGACCCAGTACTTC.

This sequence joins TRBV20-1 and TRBJ1-5; tentatively, D is TRBD1 (6 bases). The CDR3 is 12 residues long. The germline V gene has CDR1 DFQATT and CDR2 SNEGSKA (reference sequence). Trimming stripped 7 bases from V and 3 bases from J, with 10 bases between. CDR3 bases: TGCAGTGTTGGGACACTCAATCAGCCCCAGCATTTT. This encodes CSVGTLNQPQHF.

This clonotype was picked up a small number of times. The chain uses TRBV12-3 or TRBV12-4 and TRBJ1-5; TRBD1 aligns across 7 bases. V shed 5 bases, J shed 2 bases, and the junction held 6 bases outside the gene matches. This CDR3 comprises 15 residues. The CDR3 spells CASSATGLGNQPQHF. CDR3 sequence (DNA): TGTGCCAGCAGTGCGACAGGGCTCGGCAATCAGCCCCAGCATTTT.

The CDR3 DNA sequence: TGCGCCAGCAGCCAAGATCTTCGGCCAAAATCAGGGACGGGAAGCACTGAAGCTTTCTTT. It codes for CASSQDLRPKSGTGSTEAFF. The rearrangement uses TRBV4-3 and TRBJ1-1; tentatively, D is TRBD1 (5 bases). Trimming cost V 0 bases and J 4 bases, with 27 bases left between them. Germline loops: CDR1 LGHNA, CDR2 YSLEER. The CDR3 is 20 residues long.

In this sample, this clonotype turned up a few times. The chain links TRBV28 to TRBJ1-5, with unresolved D. The CDR3 runs to 13 residues. V was cut by 5 bases and J by 0 bases, with 5 bases left in between. The germline V gene encodes CDR1 MDHEN and CDR2 SYDVKM. The DNA for the CDR3 is TGTGCCAGCAGTATCGGTAGCAATCAGCCCCAGCATTTT. Its translation is CASSIGSNQPQHF.

This clonotype appeared a few times. Compared with germline, one end of the junction differs, possibly owing to a read error. The gene calls are TRBV7-2 and TRBJ2-1, with 9 bases matching TRBD1. CDR3 length equals 15 residues. Germline V lookup: CDR1 SGHTA, CDR2 FQGNSA. CDR3 nucleotide sequence: TGTGCCAGCAGCTTAGGAGGGACAGGGCTTAATGAGCAGCTCTTC. It codes for CASSLGGTGLNEQLF.

This clonotype was picked up a small number of times. V is TRBV11-3 and J is TRBJ2-3; D ambiguous. The CDR3 runs 13 residues. The ends were cut back, 3 bases at V and 2 bases at J, with 6 bases in the middle. The germline V gene encodes CDR1 SGHNT and CDR2 YENEEA. The CDR3 protein is CASSLENTDTQYF. DNA for the CDR3: TGTGCCAGCAGCTTGGAAAACACAGATACGCAGTATTTT.